This T cell receptor (beta chain) was found in a study of cytomegalovirus exposure and HLA in healthy donors. In the case of this clone: Antigen: not known.

Primers: 60 Vbeta forward and 13 Jbeta reverse. TCRdb's copy holds only in-frame clones and misses some; the assay was immunoSEQ multiplex PCR. The sample carries more than 150,000 clones, around 80% recorded once. The study, taken as a whole, reports: Earlier analysis found most TCR beta V segments productive about 87% or about 30% of the time.

Germline V gene data show CDR1 as SGHNT and CDR2 as YYREEE (reference sequence). Trimming took off 3 bases at V and 3 bases at J, with 15 bases between the two ends. The CDR3 runs 16 residues. The sequenced sample consisted of PBMCs. The chain carries TRBV5-4 and TRBJ2-2; TRBD1 might be the D (8 bases). This receptor was obtained from a girl under 10 years old in good health and CMV-seropositive. Here the CDR3 DNA reads TGTGCCAGCAGCTCCCGGACAGGGAGGGACACCGGGGAGCTGTTTTTT. Protein product: CASSSRTGRDTGELFF.